The sequence of this T cell receptor beta chain was determined in a study of blood T cells in healthy people across ages. Approximately 9 milliliters was the volume of peripheral blood drawn from each donor. Comments on this clonotype: Its target is unknown.

Study-level findings and limits: It was held that diversity estimates obtained from one million T cells represented underestimates.

Between the trimmed V and J ends, which lost 1 base and 9 bases, there was a span of 25 bases. There are 17 residues in the CDR3. CDR1 and CDR2 (germline): SEHNR, FQNEAQ (reference sequence). The second PCR ran roughly 7 to 11 cycles with a sample-barcoded 5' primer and J-beta primers. TCRdb redid the calling of the 5' RACE reads with MiXCR, one entry per CDR3 protein. This sample carries 900,000 to 950,000 distinct CDR3 sequences, about 28% of them seen once, and the ten largest clones take roughly 10%. The data were also submitted as part of a second study, on T cells of mothers and their children.

The chain has TRBV7-9 and TRBJ2-7, with a tentative D call TRBD1 (6 bases). The TCR comes from a woman aged 40 to 50 in good health. Sequencing used blood. The CDR3 spells CASSLGGTLGRYNVQYF. The CDR3 bases are TGTGCCAGCAGCTTAGGAGGGACACTCGGGCGGTACAATGTGCAGTACTTC.